This T cell receptor beta chain is drawn from a study of T cell clonality in common variable immunodeficiency. Broader study findings: Shared TCRbeta clones were fewer between CVID subjects than controls. CVID subjects had higher TCRbeta clonality than healthy controls, most marked in about a third. Fewer deletions and N-nucleotide insertions were reportedly seen in common variable immunodeficiency TCR beta sequences. Links between repertoire features and CVID complications were heterogeneity-limited.

The V gene's germline CDR1 is SEHNR and CDR2 FQNEAQ (reference sequence). The ends were cut back, 1 base at V and 1 base at J, with 10 bases in the middle. This CDR3 has 15 residues. In the case of this clone: What it binds is unknown. The read gets to within 3 residues of the CDR3 end, and the germline J gene fills in the rest.

Assay: immunoSEQ multiplex PCR; the TCRdb copy retains only in-frame clones and omits some. Sampling found 16,000 or so clones, none seen once. The source material was peripheral blood mononuclear cells. The V and J genes are TRBV7-9 and TRBJ1-1, with D possibly TRBD1 on 5 matching bases. The receptor comes from a human donor with common variable immunodeficiency. Partial CDR3 DNA: TGTGCCAGCAGCTTAGTTATAGGGGAGAACACTGAA. The encoded protein is CASSLVIGENTE. The complete CDR3 reads CASSLVIGENTEAFF.